This passage covers 26 T cell receptor beta chains from one sample sequenced in a study of T cell clones after liver transplantation. Sequencing was performed with immunoSEQ multiplex PCR; in TCRdb, only in-frame clones are kept and a portion is missing. The sample includes 95,000 to 110,000 clones, approximately 79% of them seen just once. The specimen comprised CD4+ T cells from blood, sampled about 50 months after liver transplant. These receptors all come from a human patient who received a liver transplant. The graft donor may have given rise to some T cells.

V is TRBV9 and J is TRBJ1-6; no reliable D call. CDR3 length: 14 amino acids. Trimming cost V 0 bases and J 7 bases, with 8 bases left between them. Germline loops: CDR1 SGDLS, CDR2 YYNGEE. DNA of the CDR3: TGTGCCAGCAGCGTAGGGGGTGAAAATTCACCCCTCCACTTT. Translated, it gives CASSVGGENSPLHF.

The chain has TRBV28 and TRBJ1-5, with unresolved D. This CDR3 has 19 amino acids. Trimming pared 1 base from V and 2 bases from J, leaving 21 bases between. Germline lookup yields CDR1 MDHEN and CDR2 SYDVKM. CDR3 nucleotides: TGTGCCAGCAGTTTATTTACAGCCACTATACTCTCGGGCAATCAGCCCCAGCATTTT. It specifies CASSLFTATILSGNQPQHF.

The J gene is TRBJ1-1, the V gene TRBV19; TRBD1 is a possible D gene (6 bases). This CDR3 region has 15 residues. The V end lost 4 bases, the J end lost 4 bases, and 16 bases lay between the germline ends. Germline values: CDR1 LNHDA, CDR2 SQIVND (reference sequence). The CDR3: CASSTQGTYRTEAFF. The CDR3 coding sequence is TGTGCCAGTAGTACTCAGGGGACTTATCGCACTGAAGCTTTCTTT.

This clone has a single count. This rearrangement joins TRBV5-1 to TRBJ1-2; tentative D call: TRBD1 (6 bases). The CDR3 is 11 residues long. CDR1 SGHRS and CDR2 YFSETQ come from the germline V gene. V lost 2 bases to trimming and J lost 8 bases, with 7 bases between them. CDR3 nucleotides: TGCGCCAGCAGCTTCGGGACAGGCTACACCTTC. Translation gives CASSFGTGYTF.

The chain joins TRBV9 to TRBJ2-5, with 9 bases aligning to TRBD2. After removal of 3 bases from V and 5 bases from J, the junction contained 14 bases not matched to a gene. The CDR3 extends over 17 amino acids. Germline values: CDR1 SGDLS, CDR2 YYNGEE. The CDR3 nucleotides read TGTGCCAGCAGCGCTCGCCCGGCTAGCGGGGTTCAGGAGACCCAGTACTTC. Protein sequence: CASSARPASGVQETQYF.

CDR3 nucleotides: TGTGCCAGCAGCCAAGAAAAAGGACAGGGGAGTCAGCCCCAGCATTTT. It is translated as CASSQEKGQGSQPQHF. The V and J genes are TRBV4-2 and TRBJ1-5; 9 bases are a match to TRBD1. This CDR3 has 16 amino acids. J lost 6 bases, V lost 0 bases, and 6 bases had no gene match. Looked up from germline, CDR1 is LGHNA and CDR2 is YNFKEQ.

The chain recombines TRBV18 with TRBJ2-1, with 8 bases identical to TRBD1. The V gene's germline CDR1 is KGHSH and CDR2 LQKENI. J gave up 16 bases and V 3 bases, and 11 bases lay outside the gene matches. The CDR3 runs to 13 residues. This CDR3 is CASSPLQGAWEFF. The CDR3 DNA sequence: TGTGCCAGCTCACCGCTCCAGGGGGCTTGGGAATTCTTC.

The rearrangement uses TRBV19 and TRBJ2-7, with D maybe TRBD2 (7 bases). The CDR3 length is 13 residues. V dropped 2 bases and J dropped 6 bases, with 11 bases sitting between them. Germline CDR1 LNHDA, CDR2 SQIVND (reference sequence). The CDR3 here is CASSIQRGGEQYF. For the CDR3, the DNA is TGTGCCAGTAGTATACAAAGGGGGGGCGAGCAGTACTTC. The full variable domain, rest sourced from reference TRBV19 and TRBJ2-7, is DGGITQSPKYLFRKEGQNVTLSCEQNLNHDAMYWYRQDPGQGLRLIYYSQIVNDFQKGDIAEGYSVSREKKESFPLTVTSAQKNPTAFYLCASSIQRGGEQYFGPGTRLTVT.

The gene calls are TRBV14 and TRBJ1-1, with a weak D call TRBD1 (5 bases). CDR1 SGHDN and CDR2 FVKESK come from the germline V gene. The CDR3 is 13 residues long. Trimming removed 4 bases at V and 10 bases at J, with 16 bases between. The CDR3 is CASSRSPPGGAFF. DNA of the CDR3: TGTGCCAGCAGCCGAAGTCCCCCGGGGGGAGCTTTCTTT.

About this clone itself: It is likely a read error, because the conserved phenylalanine at the end of the CDR3 is missing. Because the CDR3's place on the DNA is in doubt, the DNA is left out and the CDR3 is given as listed by TCRdb. The V and J genes are TRBV6-4 and TRBJ1-2. Germline V gene sequence: CDR1 MRHNA, CDR2 SNTAGT. The CDR3 is 12 residues long, ends included. This CDR3 reads CASSKVGGGPRL.

The V call is TRBV6-5, the J call TRBJ2-7; maybe TRBD1 (5 bases). Germline loops: CDR1 MNHEY, CDR2 SVGAGI. V was trimmed by 6 bases and J by 6 bases, leaving 18 bases between them. The CDR3 runs 14 residues. The CDR3 DNA sequence: TGTGCCAGCAGCCGGTTGAGTTACAGGCCCGAGCAGTACTTC. It specifies CASSRLSYRPEQYF.

The chain couples TRBV7-2 to TRBJ1-5; a weak D match, TRBD1 (6 bases). CDR1 and CDR2 from the germline V gene are SGHTA and FQGNSA. The CDR3 consists of 18 residues. Trimming took off 3 bases at V and 0 bases at J, with 18 bases between the two ends. This CDR3 reads CASSLGGQGLYSNQPQHF. In DNA, the CDR3 is TGTGCCAGCAGCTTGGGGGGCCAGGGACTCTATAGCAATCAGCCCCAGCATTTT.

The V gene is TRBV7-2, the J gene TRBJ2-1; no definite D call. V lost 0 bases and J lost 10, with 13 bases in between. In germline, CDR1 is SGHTA, CDR2 FQGNSA. CDR3 length: 14 amino acids. This CDR3 is CASSLASSFNEQFF. For the CDR3, the DNA is TGTGCCAGCAGCTTAGCGAGTAGCTTCAACGAGCAGTTCTTC.

This rearrangement joins TRBV9 to TRBJ2-5, with D uncertain. The CDR3 loop spans 15 amino acids. V gave up 1 base and J gave up 1 base, with 11 bases separating them. Germline CDR1 is SGDLS and CDR2 is YYNGEE. CDR3 residues: CASSVSGSRQETQYF. CDR3 coding DNA: TGTGCCAGCAGCGTAAGTGGCAGTCGCCAAGAGACCCAGTACTTC. The whole variable domain, remainder taken from reference TRBV9 and TRBJ2-5, is DSGVTQTPKHLITATGQRVTLRCSPRSGDLSVYWYQQSLDQGLQFLIQYYNGEERAKGNILERFSAQQFPDLHSELNLSSLELGDSALYFCASSVSGSRQETQYFGPGTRLLVL.

The gene calls are TRBV11-2 and TRBJ2-1, with 10 bases that match TRBD2. The length of the CDR3 is 12 residues. Germline assignment: CDR1 SGHAT and CDR2 FQNNGV. The V and J ends lost 1 base and 14 bases, in that order; junction bases with no gene match: 2. The CDR3 loop is CASSLAGTSEFF. In DNA, the CDR3 is TGTGCCAGCAGCTTAGCCGGGACTAGCGAGTTCTTC. The full variable domain, in which reference TRBV11-2 and TRBJ2-1 provide the parts outside the CDR3, is EAGVAQSPRYKIIEKRQSVAFWCNPISGHATLYWYQQILGQGPKLLIQFQNNGVVDDSQLPKDRFSAERLKGVDSTLKIQPAKLEDSAVYLCASSLAGTSEFFGPGTRLTVL.

This rearrangement joins TRBV28 to TRBJ1-5; D not certain. The length of the CDR3 is 13 residues. CDR1 and CDR2 (germline): MDHEN, SYDVKM. Trimming took off 6 bases at V and 3 bases at J, with 9 bases between the two ends. The CDR3 reads CASRQSHNQPQHF. The DNA of the CDR3 is TGTGCCAGCAGACAAAGTCACAATCAGCCCCAGCATTTT.

The genes are TRBV28 and TRBJ1-6; TRBD1 might be the D (5 bases). This CDR3 contains 14 residues. Trimming shortened V by 6 bases and J by 0 bases, and 6 bases separated the two germline ends. Per the germline V gene, CDR1 is MDHEN and CDR2 is SYDVKM. This chain's CDR3 is CASSGTSYNSPLHF. The CDR3 DNA follows: TGTGCCAGCAGCGGGACCTCCTATAATTCACCCCTCCACTTT. The full variable domain, in which reference TRBV28 and TRBJ1-6 provide the parts outside the CDR3, is DVKVTQSSRYLVKRTGEKVFLECVQDMDHENMFWYRQDPGLGLRLIYFSYDVKMKEKGDIPEGYSVSREKKERFSLILESASTNQTSMYLCASSGTSYNSPLHFGNGTRLTVT.

This rearrangement joins TRBV4-2 to TRBJ1-4; 9 bases fit TRBD1. The V gene end was trimmed by 4 bases and the J gene end by 8 bases; junction bases not matched to a gene: 5. From germline, CDR1 is LGHNA and CDR2 YNFKEQ. The CDR3 totals 14 residues. The CDR3 is CASSRDRVEEKLFF. The DNA for the CDR3 is TGTGCCAGCAGCCGGGACAGGGTAGAGGAAAAACTGTTTTTT.

The gene calls are TRBV28 and TRBJ2-3, with D perhaps matching TRBD1 (6 bases). Trimming left V 2 bases short and J 1 base short, with 10 bases between. Germline lookup yields CDR1 MDHEN and CDR2 SYDVKM. The CDR3 runs to 15 residues. CDR3 coding DNA: TGTGCCAGCAGTTTAGGGGACATAGGCACAGATACGCAGTATTTT. Protein product: CASSLGDIGTDTQYF.

The V gene is TRBV7-9, the J gene TRBJ2-1, with D possibly being TRBD1 (6 bases). Trimming left V 4 bases short and J 13 bases short, with 17 bases between. The CDR3 extends over 13 amino acids. CDR1 SEHNR and CDR2 FQNEAQ come from the germline V gene (reference sequence). This chain's CDR3 is CASSSLTQGVQFF. The DNA of the CDR3 is TGTGCCAGCAGCTCTTTAACACAGGGAGTTCAGTTCTTC.

The rearrangement uses TRBV11-2 and TRBJ1-3, with 8 bases fitting TRBD1. The CDR3 covers 16 residues. With 5 bases clipped from V and 0 bases from J, the junction kept 6 bases outside the gene matches. Per germline, CDR1 SGHAT and CDR2 FQNNGV. CDR3 loop: CASSLTGGFSGNTIYF. The CDR3 coding sequence is TGTGCCAGCAGCCTCACAGGGGGTTTCTCTGGAAACACCATATATTTT.

The chain is built from TRBV10-3 and TRBJ2-3, with D possibly being TRBD1 (6 bases). The V and J ends lost 7 bases and 2 bases respectively, with 10 bases between them. This CDR3 is built from 13 residues. Germline values: CDR1 ENHRY, CDR2 SYGVKD. In DNA, the CDR3 is TGTGCCATCAAGGGGGAGCCCACAGATACGCAGTATTTT. Translating it yields CAIKGEPTDTQYF.

The chain combines TRBV7-2 with TRBJ2-1; D may be TRBD2 (6 bases). The CDR3 has 13 amino acids. The germline V gene encodes CDR1 SGHTA and CDR2 FQGNSA. Trimming stripped 5 bases from V and 10 bases from J, with 15 bases between. The CDR3 sequence: CASSLSLGREQFF. The CDR3 coding sequence is TGTGCCAGCAGCCTAAGTTTGGGGAGGGAGCAGTTCTTC.

This clone was observed once. The V call is TRBV6-1, the J call TRBJ2-1; 7 nucleotides match TRBD2. The germline V gene encodes CDR1 MNHNS and CDR2 SASEGT. This CDR3 contains 13 residues. Germline trimming cut 8 bases from V and 4 bases from J; bases unmatched to any gene: 5. In DNA form, the CDR3 reads TGTGCCAGCCTCTGGCGGGGGTACAATGAGCAGTTCTTC. It translates to CASLWRGYNEQFF.

CDR3 nucleotides: TGTGCCAGCTCACCCGAGGGACAGAAGTTCACAGATACGCAGTATTTT. Translated, it gives CASSPEGQKFTDTQYF. This chain joins TRBV18 and TRBJ2-3; 7 bases align to TRBD1. The germline CDR1 and CDR2 sequences are KGHSH and LQKENI. Trimming cost V 3 bases and J 2 bases; bases outside gene matches: 8. This CDR3 is built from 16 residues.

This chain uses TRBV5-5 with TRBJ1-4; TRBD1 aligns across 7 bases. V lost 2 bases and J lost 3; bases outside the gene matches: 7. This CDR3 has 16 amino acids. Germline V gene sequence: CDR1 SGHKS, CDR2 YYEKEE (reference sequence). CDR3 region: CASSFHRGGSNEKLFF. In nucleotides, the CDR3 is TGTGCCAGCAGCTTCCACAGGGGCGGGTCTAATGAAAAACTGTTTTTT.